A single sample gave rise to the 13 T cell receptor beta chains below, sequenced in a study of response to subunit inactivated influenza vaccine. Each CDR3 protein is one row after TCRdb ran MiXCR on the RT-PCR reads. The data contain around 750,000 distinct CDR3 sequences, 21% of them singletons. The source material was PBMCs from blood, sampled 5 days after vaccination. These receptor sequences come from a man in his forties or fifties who received an inactivated influenza vaccine.

The chain uses TRBV7-8 and TRBJ2-6; D is uncertain. This CDR3 is built from 16 residues. Germline values: CDR1 SGHVS, CDR2 FQNEAQ. V dropped 5 bases and J dropped 2 bases, with 13 bases sitting between them. CDR3 sequence: CASSLRWWTGANVLTF. DNA for the CDR3: TGTGCCAGCAGCCTCCGGTGGTGGACTGGGGCCAACGTCCTGACTTTC.

V is TRBV5-5 and J is TRBJ2-1; TRBD1 might be the D (6 bases). V was shortened by 8 bases and J by 8 bases, with 23 bases between the two germline ends. Germline CDR1 and CDR2: SGHKS and YYEKEE (reference sequence). The CDR3 runs 15 residues. The CDR3 protein is CASTPGHQWRDEQFF. CDR3 DNA sequence: TGTGCCAGTACTCCGGGACACCAATGGCGCGATGAGCAGTTCTTC.

This clonotype was seen a few times. The V call is TRBV20-1, the J call TRBJ2-7; 8 bases map to TRBD2. Trimming removed 4 bases from V and 3 bases from J; junction bases left unmatched: 2. The CDR3 covers 12 residues. CDR1 and CDR2 (germline): DFQATT, SNEGSKA (reference sequence). In nucleotides, the CDR3 is TGCAGTGCTAATAGCGGGATCTACGAGCAGTACTTC. Translating it yields CSANSGIYEQYF.

The chain couples TRBV20-1 to TRBJ2-7; a weak D match, TRBD1 (5 bases). The V end was cut by 0 bases, the J end by 3 bases, with 15 bases between. This CDR3 has 15 residues. Germline assignment: CDR1 DFQATT and CDR2 SNEGSKA (reference sequence). The CDR3 DNA reads as TGCAGTGCTAGAGATCTACCTGGCAGGGTCTACGAGCAGTACTTC. This codes for CSARDLPGRVYEQYF.

V and J are TRBV7-3 and TRBJ2-1; TRBD2 aligns across 8 bases. V dropped 1 base and J dropped 7; count of bases not matched to a gene: 6. This CDR3 has 15 residues. Germline CDR1 SGHTA, CDR2 FQGTGA. The CDR3 spells CASSLIGSSGNEQFF. The CDR3 DNA reads TGTGCCAGCAGCTTAATAGGGTCTAGCGGGAATGAGCAGTTCTTC.

The gene calls are TRBV7-2 and TRBJ1-2; no clear D gene. The CDR3 consists of 14 residues. In germline, CDR1 is SGHTA, CDR2 FQGNSA. The V end lost 1 base, the J end lost 7 bases, and 13 bases lay between the germline ends. The CDR3 region has the DNA TGTGCCAGCAGCTTAGGGGCAGGAAATTTTGGCTACACCTTC. Translated, it gives CASSLGAGNFGYTF. Together with reference TRBV7-2 and TRBJ1-2, the CDR3 gives the full variable domain: GAGVSQSPSNKVTEKGKDVELRCDPISGHTALYWYRQSLGQGLEFLIYFQGNSAPDKSGLPSDRFSAERTGGSVSTLTIQRTQQEDSAVYLCASSLGAGNFGYTFGSGTRLTVV.

This clonotype was detected a few times. The CDR3 reads CASSLGTGQSGEQFF. CDR3 in DNA: TGTGCCAGCAGTTTAGGCACTGGGCAGTCCGGTGAGCAGTTCTTC. The chain has TRBV12-3 or TRBV12-4 and TRBJ2-1; D is uncertain. The germline V and J ends were trimmed by 1 base and 9 bases, with 16 bases remaining between them. There are 15 residues in the CDR3.

In its sample, this clonotype was seen many times. The chain employs TRBV5-1 and TRBJ2-3; D gene uncertain. The CDR3 loop spans 13 amino acids. Germline CDR1 reads SGHRS; CDR2 reads YFSETQ. Trimming pared 2 bases from V and 0 bases from J, leaving 4 bases between. CDR3 sequence: CASSFPSTDTQYF. The CDR3 DNA reads TGCGCCAGCAGCTTCCCTAGCACAGATACGCAGTATTTT.

The chain uses TRBV6-5 and TRBJ2-3, with 7 bases identical to TRBD2. The ends lost 3 bases at V and 3 bases at J; junction bases unmatched: 9. Germline CDR1 reads MNHEY; CDR2 reads SVGAGI. The CDR3 is 16 amino acids. The CDR3 here is CASSYSLAVGTDTQYF. In DNA form, the CDR3 reads TGTGCCAGCAGTTATAGTCTAGCGGTGGGGACAGATACGCAGTATTTT.

Only a few counts were recorded for this clonotype. V is TRBV4-2 and J is TRBJ2-3, with TRBD2 as a possible D gene (6 bases). Trimming left V 0 bases short and J 6 bases short, with 19 bases between. CDR1 and CDR2 (germline): LGHNA, YNFKEQ. The CDR3 is 17 amino acids. DNA for the CDR3: TGTGCCAGCAGCCAAGAGGGATTAACGGGGAGGAGGGATACGCAGTATTTT. Protein product: CASSQEGLTGRRDTQYF.

V gene TRBV12-3 or TRBV12-4 combines with J gene TRBJ2-2; tentative D call: TRBD2 (6 bases). This CDR3 is built from 13 residues. V was cut by 7 bases and J by 2 bases, with 8 bases left in between. CDR3 bases: TGTGCCAGCACCACTAGCAACACCGGGGAGCTGTTTTTT. Translating it yields CASTTSNTGELFF.

The CDR3, as DNA: TGCAGTGCTAGGGGCAGGGCCGAGGAGACCCAGTACTTC. It codes for CSARGRAEETQYF. The chain carries TRBV20-1 and TRBJ2-5; TRBD1 is a possible D gene (5 bases). Trimming removed 3 bases at V and 5 bases at J, with 13 bases between. The V gene's germline CDR1 is DFQATT and CDR2 SNEGSKA (reference sequence). This CDR3 region has 13 residues.

The chain employs TRBV4-1 and TRBJ1-1; D unclear. CDR1 MGHRA and CDR2 YSYEKL come from the germline V gene. Trimming cost V 7 bases and J 6 bases, with 15 bases left between them. This CDR3 has 13 residues. CDR3 in DNA: TGCGCCAGCACCCGCCCGGGAGACTCTGAAGCTTTCTTT. Its protein product is CASTRPGDSEAFF.